What follows are 21 T cell receptor beta chains derived from one specimen sequenced in a study of lymphopenia after photon versus proton radiotherapy. TCRdb's copy holds only in-frame clones and misses some; the assay was immunoSEQ multiplex PCR. The sample has about 55,000 clones, approximately 84% seen once; the top ten hold around 2%. The sequences come from peripheral blood, collected from a patient treated with proton-based radiotherapy. The receptors come from a man between 60 and 75 years old with pancreatic cancer.

This clone was detected only a few times. The chain carries TRBV6-5 and TRBJ2-7, with D possibly matching TRBD2 (6 bases). This CDR3 spans 14 amino acids. V was pared by 0 bases and J by 7 bases, with 13 bases between. The germline V gene has CDR1 MNHEY and CDR2 SVGAGI. CDR3 residues: CASSYSRGMGEQYF. The CDR3 nucleotides read TGTGCCAGCAGTTACTCGCGCGGGATGGGGGAGCAGTACTTC.

J is TRBJ2-3 and V is TRBV2, with 9 bases identical to TRBD2. The CDR3 sequence is 14 residues long. The V gene's germline CDR1 is SNHLY and CDR2 FYNNEI. V lost 6 bases and J lost 2; bases outside the gene matches: 3. Here the CDR3 reads CASSRLADTDTQYF. CDR3 DNA sequence: TGTGCCAGCAGCAGACTAGCGGACACAGATACGCAGTATTTT.

The V gene is TRBV7-2, the J gene TRBJ2-1; no clear D gene. CDR1 SGHTA and CDR2 FQGNSA come from the germline V gene. The CDR3 has 13 residues. Trimming shortened V by 0 bases and J by 9 bases, and 9 bases separated the two germline ends. Here the CDR3 DNA reads TGTGCCAGCAGCTTAGCTTCCGTCAGTGAGCAGTTCTTC. Amino acid sequence: CASSLASVSEQFF.

The chain is built from TRBV15 and TRBJ2-7; the D gene is possibly TRBD1 (6 bases). Germline V CDR1 and CDR2: LNHNV, YYDKDF (reference sequence). V lost 3 bases to trimming and J lost 3 bases, with 9 bases between them. The CDR3 spans 13 residues. CDR3 nucleotides: TGTGCCACCAGCAGGCAGGACAGCTACGAGCAGTACTTC. The encoded protein is CATSRQDSYEQYF.

The chain has TRBV11-2 and TRBJ2-2, with D uncertain. The V and J ends lost 5 bases and 4 bases respectively, with 5 bases between them. Germline V gene lookup returns CDR1 SGHAT and CDR2 FQNNGV. The CDR3 runs to 12 residues. The CDR3 reads CASSLTTGELFF. The CDR3 nucleotides are TGTGCCAGCAGCCTCACCACCGGGGAGCTGTTTTTT.

CDR3 in amino acids: CASSLAPVSTDTQYF. As DNA, the CDR3 is TGCGCCAGCAGCTTGGCTCCAGTTAGCACAGATACGCAGTATTTT. J is TRBJ2-3 and V is TRBV5-1, with D unclear. The CDR3 is 15 residues long. Germline values: CDR1 SGHRS, CDR2 YFSETQ. The V end lost 0 bases, the J end lost 0 bases, and 8 bases lay between the germline ends.

The chain is built from TRBV5-1 and TRBJ1-3; 10 positions agree with TRBD1. J was trimmed by 6 bases and V by 5 bases; bases with no gene match: 5. The V gene's germline CDR1 is SGHRS and CDR2 YFSETQ. The CDR3 has 14 residues. CDR3 loop: CASRSGQGENTIYF. The CDR3 DNA follows: TGCGCCAGCAGGTCCGGACAGGGGGAAAACACCATATATTTT. The variable domain in full, completed from reference TRBV5-1 and TRBJ1-3, reads KAGVTQTPRYLIKTRGQQVTLSCSPISGHRSVSWYQQTPGQGLQFLFEYFSETQRNKGNFPGRFSGRQFSNSRSEMNVSTLELGDSALYLCASRSGQGENTIYFGEGSWLTVV.

The CDR3 protein is CASSLTGGRNEQYF. CDR3 nucleotides: TGTGCCAGCAGTCTTACAGGGGGCCGGAACGAGCAGTACTTC. V gene TRBV28 combines with J gene TRBJ2-7, with 9 bases matching TRBD1. Germline trimming cut 5 bases from V and 5 bases from J; bases unmatched to any gene: 7. CDR1 is MDHEN and CDR2 is SYDVKM in the germline V gene. The CDR3 has 14 residues.

In its sample, this clone was seen a few times. V is TRBV30 and J is TRBJ2-7, with TRBD2 matching over 8 bases. The CDR3 spans 13 residues. V lost 5 bases and J lost 4; bases outside the gene matches: 7. Germline CDR1 and CDR2: GTSNPN and SVGIG (reference sequence). CDR3 region: CAWQAGDFYEQYF. CDR3 nucleotide sequence: TGTGCCTGGCAAGCGGGAGACTTTTACGAGCAGTACTTC.

This chain uses TRBV18 with TRBJ1-3; unclear D gene. V gave up 2 bases and J gave up 8 bases, with 7 bases separating them. This CDR3 region has 12 residues. Germline-derived CDR1 and CDR2 are KGHSH and LQKENI. CDR3 nucleotide sequence: TGTGCCAGCTCACCAGCCGGGGACACCATATATTTT. Translation gives CASSPAGDTIYF.

The chain couples TRBV28 to TRBJ2-7, with a possible D match to TRBD2 (6 bases). V was pared by 6 bases and J by 3 bases, with 12 bases between. The CDR3 is 13 residues long. The germline gives CDR1 MDHEN, CDR2 SYDVKM. The CDR3 nucleotides read TGTGCCAGCAGCCTGACTAGGGACTACGAGCAGTACTTC. Translated, it gives CASSLTRDYEQYF.

This chain uses TRBV19 with TRBJ2-6; 10 nucleotides align to TRBD1. Unmatched junction bases numbered 8, after V lost 8 bases and J lost 1 base. The CDR3 is 17 residues long. The germline V gene has CDR1 LNHDA and CDR2 SQIVND (reference sequence). Written as DNA, the CDR3 is TGTGCCAGTTTTCCGGGACAGGGGCAATCTGGGGCCAACGTCCTGACTTTC. Its translation is CASFPGQGQSGANVLTF.

This clone was observed a few times. The chain has TRBV5-6 and TRBJ2-2, with D possibly being TRBD1 or TRBD2 (5 bases each). This CDR3 is built from 16 residues. Deletions cut 4 bases from V and 9 bases from J, with 22 bases between. CDR1 SGHDT and CDR2 YYEEEE come from the germline V gene. The DNA for the CDR3 is TGTGCCAGCAGCCCCATAGACAACCGGGGCGGCCGGGAGCTGTTTTTT. Its translation is CASSPIDNRGGRELFF. Full variable domain (missing parts from reference TRBV5-6 and TRBJ2-2): DAGVTQSPTHLIKTRGQQVTLRCSPKSGHDTVSWYQQALGQGPQFIFQYYEEEERQRGNFPDRFSGHQFPNYSSELNVNALLLGDSALYLCASSPIDNRGGRELFFGEGSRLTVL.

The rearrangement uses TRBV5-1 and TRBJ1-2; D uncertain. V lost 2 bases, J lost 0 bases, and 11 bases lay in between. CDR3 length: 15 amino acids. Germline V gene lookup returns CDR1 SGHRS and CDR2 YFSETQ. The CDR3 here is CASSFGMGANYGYTF. Written as DNA, the CDR3 is TGCGCCAGCAGCTTCGGAATGGGAGCTAACTATGGCTACACCTTC.

This clone appeared a single time. The chain uses TRBV7-6 and TRBJ2-1, with D unclear. This CDR3 spans 16 amino acids. The germline V and J ends were trimmed by 5 bases and 2 bases, with 16 bases remaining between them. Per germline, CDR1 SGHVS and CDR2 FNYEAQ. DNA for the CDR3: TGTGCCAGCAGCCAAGAGCTAACGGCGGCCTACAATGAGCAGTTCTTC. Its protein is CASSQELTAAYNEQFF.

The chain is built from TRBV29-1 and TRBJ2-1, with 9 bases lining up with TRBD2. The V and J ends lost 2 bases and 2 bases, in that order; junction bases with no gene match: 7. The CDR3 spans 16 residues. Germline V lookup: CDR1 SQVTM, CDR2 ANQGSEA. The CDR3 nucleotides read TGCAGCGTTGAATATATGTCTAGCGGGACCTACAATGAGCAGTTCTTC. Translation: CSVEYMSSGTYNEQFF.

This clone was seen more than once but under ten times. The chain uses TRBV11-2 and TRBJ2-2, with 7 bases that match TRBD2. The ends lost 1 base at V and 4 bases at J; junction bases unmatched: 9. This CDR3 is built from 17 residues. Germline CDR1 reads SGHAT; CDR2 reads FQNNGV. CDR3: CASSLVGGRAGTGELFF. The CDR3 nucleotides read TGTGCCAGCAGCTTAGTAGGAGGGAGGGCTGGCACCGGGGAGCTGTTTTTT.

This clone was observed a handful of times. J is TRBJ1-2 and V is TRBV30, with D perhaps matching TRBD1 (6 bases). The germline gives CDR1 GTSNPN, CDR2 SVGIG (reference sequence). The V end lost 4 bases, the J end lost 0 bases, and 12 bases lay between the germline ends. The CDR3 length is 14 residues. The CDR3 protein is CAWKWAGANYGYTF. For the CDR3, the DNA is TGTGCCTGGAAGTGGGCAGGGGCTAACTATGGCTACACCTTC.

V is TRBV10-3 and J is TRBJ2-7; perhaps D is TRBD1 or TRBD2 (5 bases each). Germline V gene data show CDR1 as ENHRY and CDR2 as SYGVKD. The CDR3 loop spans 16 amino acids. V was cut by 3 bases and J by 2 bases, with 17 bases left in between. The CDR3 sequence: CAISDPTGTSPYEQYF. In DNA form, the CDR3 reads TGTGCCATCAGTGACCCCACCGGGACGTCTCCCTACGAGCAGTACTTC.

This chain joins TRBV27 and TRBJ2-7, with 11 bases lining up with TRBD2. Germline V lookup: CDR1 MNHEY, CDR2 SMNVEV (reference sequence). This CDR3 has 15 amino acids. V trimming: 6 bases; J trimming: 4 bases; junction bases outside the gene matches: 8. The CDR3 DNA reads TGTGCCAGCAGCTTGGGGGGGACTAGCGGTTACGAGCAGTACTTC. Its protein is CASSLGGTSGYEQYF.

This clone was picked up a small number of times. This chain uses TRBV28 with TRBJ1-2; D call uncertain. The germline CDR1 and CDR2 sequences are MDHEN and SYDVKM. V lost 4 bases to trimming and J lost 8 bases, with 11 bases between them. The CDR3 is made up of 12 amino acids. In DNA, the CDR3 is TGTGCCAGCAGTTCCAGGACGGGCGGCTACACCTTC. Translating gives CASSSRTGGYTF.